Listed here are 13 T cell receptor beta chains from one sample, sequenced in a study of technical replicates of blood from a handful of donors. Measured with immunoSEQ multiplex PCR; TCRdb has only the in-frame clones, and not every one. Found here are 60,000 to 70,000 clones, approximately 83% of them singletons; the top ten hold more than 4.5%. The sample was PBMCs. The origin of the receptors is a human donor in good health. Some clones in this sample may be carry-over from other donors' samples.

V is TRBV4-3 and J is TRBJ2-1, with 7 bases lining up with TRBD2. The ends lost 2 bases at V and 6 bases at J; junction bases unmatched: 10. Germline V gene data show CDR1 as LGHNA and CDR2 as YSLEER. CDR3 size: 16 residues. The CDR3 coding sequence is TGCGCCAGCAGCCAAAGGGGTTTGCGGGAGTTCAATGAGCAGTTCTTC. Translating gives CASSQRGLREFNEQFF.

This clone has only one observation. The gene calls are TRBV30 and TRBJ2-7; D unclear. Germline V gives CDR1 GTSNPN, CDR2 SVGIG (reference sequence). Trimming stripped 2 bases from V and 5 bases from J, with 10 bases between. The CDR3 is 12 residues long. The CDR3 reads CAWSIRGDEQYF. In DNA form, the CDR3 reads TGTGCCTGGAGTATCCGCGGCGACGAGCAGTACTTC.

In its sample, this clone ranks as medium-sized. The chain is built from TRBV10-3 and TRBJ1-2; 8 bases map to TRBD1. The CDR3 runs to 14 residues. Trimming at V came to 6 bases and at J to 0 bases, leaving 3 bases not matched to a gene. Per the germline V gene, CDR1 is ENHRY and CDR2 is SYGVKD. The CDR3 nucleotides are TGTGCCATCAGAGGACAGGGAGCTAACTATGGCTACACCTTC. It yields the protein CAIRGQGANYGYTF.

The J gene is TRBJ1-1, the V gene TRBV5-4; TRBD1 might be the D (5 bases). Germline CDR1 is SGHNT and CDR2 is YYREEE (reference sequence). The V and J ends lost 4 bases and 5 bases respectively, with 9 bases between them. The CDR3 consists of 12 residues. The DNA for the CDR3 is TGTGCCAGCAGCCACGGGGGAACTGAAGCTTTCTTT. This codes for CASSHGGTEAFF.

The rearrangement links TRBV9 to TRBJ2-1; D perhaps matches TRBD2 (5 bases). Between the trimmed V and J ends, which lost 0 bases and 0 bases, there was a span of 7 bases. The CDR3 runs to 15 residues. CDR1 is SGDLS and CDR2 is YYNGEE in the germline V gene. For the CDR3, the DNA is TGTGCCAGCAGCGTAGACGGGAACTCCTACAATGAGCAGTTCTTC. Translation: CASSVDGNSYNEQFF.

The chain carries TRBV6-5 and TRBJ1-2, with 7 bases matching TRBD1. The germline V gene has CDR1 MNHEY and CDR2 SVGAGI. The trim removed 5 bases at V and 6 bases at J, leaving 6 bases unmatched. This CDR3 has 13 residues. CDR3 region: CASSGTAKNGYTF. The DNA of the CDR3 is TGTGCCAGCAGTGGGACAGCGAAAAATGGCTACACCTTC.

The V and J genes are TRBV6-5 and TRBJ1-2, with 10 nucleotides matching TRBD1. There are 15 residues in the CDR3. Germline loops: CDR1 MNHEY, CDR2 SVGAGI. The ends lost 2 bases at V and 4 bases at J; junction bases unmatched: 4. The CDR3 DNA is TGTGCCAGCAGTTACAACCGGGACAGGGGCTATGGCTACACCTTC. It encodes CASSYNRDRGYGYTF.

The CDR3 sequence: CASSKAGQNTEAFF. As DNA, the CDR3 is TGCGCCAGCAGCAAGGCGGGGCAGAACACTGAAGCTTTCTTT. The rearrangement joins TRBV4-3 to TRBJ1-1; D possibly corresponds to TRBD1 (5 bases). Deletions cut 5 bases from V and 1 base from J, with 11 bases between. CDR1 is LGHNA, CDR2 YSLEER, per germline. The CDR3 sequence is 14 residues long.

J is TRBJ1-2 and V is TRBV29-1; D may be TRBD1 (6 bases). CDR1 and CDR2 (germline): SQVTM, ANQGSEA. With 7 bases removed from V and 8 bases from J, the gap between germline ends came to 20 bases. This CDR3 has 13 amino acids. This CDR3 is CSAGPRGAEGYTF. The CDR3 DNA sequence: TGCAGCGCAGGGCCGCGGGGGGCGGAGGGCTACACCTTC.

V and J are TRBV2 and TRBJ1-6; no firm D call. The germline V gene has CDR1 SNHLY and CDR2 FYNNEI. CDR3 size: 13 residues. V lost 2 bases, J lost 9 bases, and 8 bases lay in between. In DNA form, the CDR3 reads TGTGCCAGCAGTGAATCTAGGTCTTCACCCCTCCACTTT. This translates into CASSESRSSPLHF.

This clone has more than one count but fewer than ten. The V call is TRBV9, the J call TRBJ1-2; 9 positions match TRBD1. The CDR3 totals 19 residues. The V and J ends lost 4 bases and 0 bases, in that order; junction bases with no gene match: 16. The germline V gene encodes CDR1 SGDLS and CDR2 YYNGEE. The CDR3 is CASSTRGRDRDQANYGYTF. The CDR3 nucleotides are TGTGCCAGCAGCACGAGAGGAAGGGACAGGGATCAAGCTAACTATGGCTACACCTTC. Full variable domain (outside the CDR3, taken from reference TRBV9 and TRBJ1-2): DSGVTQTPKHLITATGQRVTLRCSPRSGDLSVYWYQQSLDQGLQFLIQYYNGEERAKGNILERFSAQQFPDLHSELNLSSLELGDSALYFCASSTRGRDRDQANYGYTFGSGTRLTVV.

The chain combines TRBV19 with TRBJ1-2; perhaps TRBD1 as D (6 bases). Germline CDR1 is LNHDA and CDR2 is SQIVND (reference sequence). V was cut by 4 bases and J by 4 bases, with 13 bases left in between. This CDR3 is 14 amino acids long. Written as DNA, the CDR3 is TGTGCCAGTAGTACCACAGGGAGCCGCTATGGCTACACCTTC. Protein product: CASSTTGSRYGYTF.

The chain uses TRBV19 and TRBJ1-1, with TRBD1 as a possible D gene (6 bases). Trimming took off 3 bases at V and 1 base at J, with 12 bases between the two ends. The germline V gene encodes CDR1 LNHDA and CDR2 SQIVND (reference sequence). This CDR3 has 15 residues. The chain's CDR3 is CASSMGAPQNTEAFF. The CDR3 DNA is TGTGCCAGTAGTATGGGGGCACCCCAGAACACTGAAGCTTTCTTT. Complete variable domain (other parts from reference TRBV19 and TRBJ1-1): DGGITQSPKYLFRKEGQNVTLSCEQNLNHDAMYWYRQDPGQGLRLIYYSQIVNDFQKGDIAEGYSVSREKKESFPLTVTSAQKNPTAFYLCASSMGAPQNTEAFFGQGTRLTVV.